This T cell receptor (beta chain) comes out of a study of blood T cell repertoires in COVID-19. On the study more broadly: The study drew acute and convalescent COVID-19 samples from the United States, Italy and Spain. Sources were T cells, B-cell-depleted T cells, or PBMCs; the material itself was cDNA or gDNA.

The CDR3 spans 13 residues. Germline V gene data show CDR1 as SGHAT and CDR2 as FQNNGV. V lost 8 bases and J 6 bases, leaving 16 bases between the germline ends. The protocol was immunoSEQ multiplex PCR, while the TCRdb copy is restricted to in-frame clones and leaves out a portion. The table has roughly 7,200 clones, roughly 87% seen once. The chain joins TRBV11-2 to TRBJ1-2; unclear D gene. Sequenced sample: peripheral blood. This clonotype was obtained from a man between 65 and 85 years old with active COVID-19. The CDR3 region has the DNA TGTGCCAGCCGGGGAAGGACGGCTGATGGCTACACCTTC. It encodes CASRGRTADGYTF.